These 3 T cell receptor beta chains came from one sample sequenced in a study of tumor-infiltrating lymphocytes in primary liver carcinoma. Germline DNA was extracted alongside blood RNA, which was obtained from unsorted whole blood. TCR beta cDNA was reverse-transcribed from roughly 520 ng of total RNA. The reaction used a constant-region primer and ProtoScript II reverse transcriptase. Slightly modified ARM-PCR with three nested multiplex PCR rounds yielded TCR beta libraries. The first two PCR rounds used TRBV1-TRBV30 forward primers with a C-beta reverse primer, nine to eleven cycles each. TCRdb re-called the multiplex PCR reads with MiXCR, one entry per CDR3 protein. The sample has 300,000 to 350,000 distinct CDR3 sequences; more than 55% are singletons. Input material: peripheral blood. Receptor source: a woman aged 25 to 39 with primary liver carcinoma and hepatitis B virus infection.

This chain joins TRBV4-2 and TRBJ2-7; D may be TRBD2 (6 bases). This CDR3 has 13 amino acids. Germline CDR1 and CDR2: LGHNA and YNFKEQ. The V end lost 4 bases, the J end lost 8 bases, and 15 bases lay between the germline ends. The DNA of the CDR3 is TGTGCCAGCAGCCTGAGCGGGCTTTATCAGCAGTACTTC. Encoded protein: CASSLSGLYQQYF.

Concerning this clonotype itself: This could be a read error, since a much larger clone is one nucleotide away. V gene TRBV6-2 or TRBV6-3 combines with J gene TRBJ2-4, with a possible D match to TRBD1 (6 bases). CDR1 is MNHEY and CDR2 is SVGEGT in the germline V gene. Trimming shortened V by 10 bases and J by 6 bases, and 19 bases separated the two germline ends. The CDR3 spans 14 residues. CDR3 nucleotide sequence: TGTGCCAACAGGGTTAGTTCGGAAGGAAACATTCAGTACTTC. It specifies CANRVSSEGNIQYF.

CDR3 in amino acids: CASSPIRTDHQETQYF. CDR3 sequence (DNA): TGCGCCAGCAGCCCCATCCGGACAGACCATCAGGAGACCCAGTACTTC. The genes are TRBV4-1 and TRBJ2-5; D might be TRBD1 (6 bases). Germline CDR1 reads MGHRA; CDR2 reads YSYEKL. Trimming pared 4 bases from V and 5 bases from J, leaving 20 bases between. The CDR3 extends over 16 amino acids.